This T cell receptor beta chain was sequenced for a study of cytomegalovirus exposure and HLA in healthy donors. Study-level information: In terms of ancestry, the Caucasian-associated cluster contained about 80% of the approximately 430 genotyped donors. Findings and limits, study-wide: Earlier analysis looked at TCR beta V segments, and most were productive about 90% or about 30% of the time.

Note on this clone: The antigen remains undetermined.

V was clipped by 10 bases and J by 8 bases, with 20 bases between them. The CDR3 runs 14 residues. Per the germline V gene, CDR1 is MGHDK and CDR2 is SYGVNS. PCR involved 60 Vbeta and 13 Jbeta primers. Per the original data handling: Counted up in a later analysis, unique TCR beta chains came to about 80 million, with around 12 million shared. Produced via immunoSEQ multiplex PCR; TCRdb's table is partial and in-frame only. V and J calls and clone size are those listed in that table; D and trimming were worked out from the DNA. The sample records tens of thousands of clones, roughly 75% being singletons.

This chain connects TRBV25-1 to TRBJ1-4; tentatively, D is TRBD1 (5 bases). Sample: PBMCs. The sequence derives from a woman under 40 in good health and CMV-seropositive. CDR3 region: CATAGWAEQEKLFF. The CDR3, as DNA: TGTGCCACCGCAGGGTGGGCAGAGCAAGAAAAACTGTTTTTT.